One and the same sample provided the 6 T cell receptor beta chains below, sequenced in a study of CD8 T cells in ankylosing spondylitis. Study findings and constraints: A motif in TCR beta, a set of 8 or 9 highly homologous variants, appeared characteristic of ankylosing spondylitis blood.

Each CDR3 protein gets one entry after TCRdb re-called the 5' RACE reads with MiXCR. The sample holds 400,000 to 450,000 distinct CDR3 sequences; roughly 15% are singletons and the top ten take over 1%. These receptors lack a known antigen. The sample consisted of blood, either unsorted or a sorted T cell fraction (not recorded which). The receptors were gathered from a male donor with ankylosing spondylitis.

This clonotype turned up a few times. The J gene is TRBJ2-7, the V gene TRBV6-1, with TRBD2 matching 7 bases. Germline CDR1 MNHNS, CDR2 SASEGT. CDR3 size: 12 residues. V gave up 4 bases and J gave up 3 bases; unmatched junction bases: 0. As DNA, the CDR3 is TGTGCCAGCAGTGGGACTAGCTACGAGCAGTACTTC. It yields the protein CASSGTSYEQYF.

The chain links TRBV20-1 to TRBJ1-5; 9 bases match TRBD1. Trimming cost V 6 bases and J 6 bases; bases outside gene matches: 6. Germline CDR1 DFQATT, CDR2 SNEGSKA (reference sequence). The CDR3 runs 13 residues. CDR3 coding DNA: TGCAGTGCGCAGACAGGGGGTGGTCAGCCCCAGCATTTT. Its translation is CSAQTGGGQPQHF.

The CDR3, as DNA: TGTGCCACCAGCACCCCTTCGGGATTACAGTTCTTC. It specifies CATSTPSGLQFF. The genes are TRBV15 and TRBJ2-1; weak D call: TRBD2 (5 bases). This CDR3 spans 12 amino acids. The germline CDR1 and CDR2 sequences are LNHNV and YYDKDF (reference sequence). Trimming stripped 4 bases from V and 13 bases from J, with 14 bases between.

This clonotype showed up just once. The rearrangement joins TRBV2 to TRBJ1-5; TRBD1 matches at 7 bases. The CDR3 runs 14 residues. CDR1 and CDR2 from the germline V gene are SNHLY and FYNNEI. V was clipped by 5 bases and J by 6 bases; unmatched bases: 7. The CDR3 region has the DNA TGTGCCAGCAGTTCACAGGGGTACGGTCAGCCCCAGCATTTT. It translates to CASSSQGYGQPQHF.

The CDR3 loop is CASSWKGGNTEAFF. In DNA, the CDR3 is TGCGCCAGCAGCTGGAAGGGGGGCAATACTGAAGCTTTCTTT. V is TRBV5-1 and J is TRBJ1-1; D perhaps matches TRBD1 (6 bases). V was trimmed by 3 bases and J by 5 bases, leaving 14 bases between them. The CDR3 contains 14 residues. Germline values: CDR1 SGHRS, CDR2 YFSETQ. The whole variable domain, filled in from reference TRBV5-1 and TRBJ1-1, reads KAGVTQTPRYLIKTRGQQVTLSCSPISGHRSVSWYQQTPGQGLQFLFEYFSETQRNKGNFPGRFSGRQFSNSRSEMNVSTLELGDSALYLCASSWKGGNTEAFFGQGTRLTVV.

This clonotype occurred many times. The chain carries TRBV29-1 and TRBJ1-4; TRBD1 might be the D (5 bases). Trimming cost V 4 bases and J 4 bases, with 19 bases left between them. CDR3 length equals 16 residues. Per the germline V gene, CDR1 is SQVTM and CDR2 is ANQGSEA. CDR3 sequence reads: CSVGPSSRDDNEKLFF. CDR3 DNA sequence: TGCAGCGTTGGCCCCTCCTCCAGGGATGATAATGAAAAACTGTTTTTT.